This is a list of T cell receptor beta chains from one sample in a study of beta chain features in type 1 diabetes. TCRdb's copy holds only in-frame clones and misses some; the assay was immunoSEQ multiplex PCR. This sample has about 270,000 clones, with around 14% found just once. Sequencing was done on a sample of naive CD4+ T cells from blood. These receptors originate from a woman aged 40 to 50 in good health. The CDR3 runs from the conserved cysteine through the conserved F or W. D genes are given only for firm matches. The listing skips clone size in some rows; elsewhere it reads once, few, many or a size class.

D gene	clone size	V gene	J gene	CDR3 protein	CDR3 DNA
TRBD2	few	TRBV5-1	TRBJ2-5	CASSPGLAGGPETQYF	TGCGCCAGCAGTCCGGGACTAGCGGGGGGGCCGGAGACCCAGTACTTC
NA	NA	TRBV11-2	TRBJ1-5	CASSLTGNQPQHF	TGTGCCAGCAGCTTAACAGGGAATCAGCCCCAGCATTTT
TRBD2	NA	TRBV2	TRBJ2-1	CASRATSGGRYNEQFF	TGTGCCAGCAGGGCGACTAGCGGGGGGAGGTACAATGAGCAGTTCTTC
TRBD1	few	TRBV12-5	TRBJ1-5	CASGLVSGTAQTPSNQPQHF	TGTGCTAGTGGTTTGGTATCCGGGACAGCGCAAACCCCTAGCAATCAGCCCCAGCATTTT
NA	NA	TRBV2	TRBJ2-7	CASSQRGSDGEQYF	TGTGCCAGCAGCCAAAGAGGGAGTGACGGGGAGCAGTACTTC
NA	NA	TRBV9	TRBJ2-2	CASSVVARGGSGELFF	TGTGCCAGCAGCGTAGTGGCTAGAGGTGGATCCGGGGAGCTGTTTTTT
NA	NA	TRBV5-4	TRBJ2-5	CASSQVGQAVETQYF	TGTGCCAGCAGCCAGGTCGGACAAGCAGTGGAGACCCAGTACTTC
NA	few	TRBV5-4	TRBJ1-1	CASSLAGAGTEAFF	TGTGCCAGCAGCTTGGCAGGGGCCGGCACTGAAGCTTTCTTT
NA	NA	TRBV5-6	TRBJ2-3	CASSLTPQGTDTQYF	TGTGCCAGCAGCTTGACCCCCCAGGGCACAGATACGCAGTATTTT
NA	few	TRBV6-5	TRBJ1-2	CASSRGYGYTF	TGTGCCAGCAGCCGAGGGTATGGCTACACCTTC
NA	NA	TRBV6-6	TRBJ2-1	CASSYAEGEQFF	TGTGCCAGCAGTTATGCCGAGGGAGAGCAGTTCTTC
NA	many	TRBV29-1	TRBJ2-1	CSSGQAEQFF	TGCAGCTCCGGTCAGGCTGAGCAGTTCTTC
NA	NA	TRBV19	TRBJ2-5	CASTGVEKETQYF	TGTGCCAGTACGGGGGTGGAGAAGGAGACCCAGTACTTC
NA	NA	TRBV29-1	TRBJ1-1	CSVGPRVSTEAFF	TGCAGCGTTGGACCCAGGGTGAGCACTGAAGCTTTCTTT
TRBD1	few	TRBV19	TRBJ1-1	CATGQGNTEAFF	TGTGCCACCGGACAGGGGAACACTGAAGCTTTCTTT
TRBD1	NA	TRBV27	TRBJ1-2	CASSRTGGTANYGYTF	TGTGCCAGCAGTCGGACAGGGGGGACTGCTAACTATGGCTACACCTTC
NA	NA	TRBV15	TRBJ1-2	CATSRDHGVYGYTF	TGTGCCACCAGCAGAGACCACGGGGTCTATGGCTACACCTTC